This entry is about one TCR beta chain. Assay: immunoSEQ multiplex PCR; the TCRdb copy retains only in-frame clones and omits some. Of about 200,000 clones in the sample, 75% to 90% were seen once. This entry comes from a study of blood T cell repertoires in COVID-19. The receptor comes from a young man who had recovered from COVID-19. Sequences were obtained from PBMCs or T cells enriched from blood (not recorded which).

CDR3 sequence reads: CAIRPGLVDPDTQYF. CDR3 DNA sequence: TGTGCCATCAGGCCGGGACTAGTCGACCCAGATACGCAGTATTTT. The chain couples TRBV10-3 to TRBJ2-3, with 8 nucleotides matching TRBD2. The CDR3 length is 15 residues. CDR1 ENHRY and CDR2 SYGVKD come from the germline V gene. V was clipped by 6 bases and J by 4 bases; unmatched bases: 9.